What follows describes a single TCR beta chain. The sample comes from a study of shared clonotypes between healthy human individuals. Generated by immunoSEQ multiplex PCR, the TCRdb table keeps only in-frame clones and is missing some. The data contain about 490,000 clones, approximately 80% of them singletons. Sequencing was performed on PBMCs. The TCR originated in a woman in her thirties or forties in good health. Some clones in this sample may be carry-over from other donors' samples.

The CDR3 DNA reads TGTGCCAGCAGTTACACCGGGACTAGCGGGAGGTACGAGCAGTACTTC. Translating gives CASSYTGTSGRYEQYF. The rearrangement joins TRBV6-7 to TRBJ2-7, with 15 bases matching TRBD2. TRBV6-7 counts as an open reading frame of uncertain function. V lost 2 bases to trimming and J lost 4 bases; unmatched junction nucleotides: 3. This CDR3 has 16 amino acids.